Listed below are T cell receptor beta chains from one sample, sequenced in a study of control samples from healthy donors and cancer patients. The method was immunoSEQ multiplex PCR; TCRdb's version includes in-frame clones alone and lacks a portion of them. The repertoire holds 46,000 or so clones, about 94% seen once, with about 20% in the top ten. The sample consisted of PBMCs. Source of these receptors: a woman in her forties or fifties with head and neck cancer. CDR3s include the opening cysteine and the closing phenylalanine or tryptophan. Each record gives: CDR3 length, V gene, D gene, J gene, clone size, CDR3 DNA, CDR3 protein. A D gene is named only where the DNA matches it firmly. Rows may omit the clone size; those that give it use once, few, many or a size class.

>14|TRBV5-5|-|TRBJ2-2|-
TGTGCCAGCAGCTTGGCCAGGAACACCGGGGAGCTGTTTTTT
CASSLARNTGELFF
>13|TRBV19|-|TRBJ2-1|-
TGTGCCAGTAGTATTGGTCTGTACAATGAGCAGTTCTTC
CASSIGLYNEQFF
>13|TRBV24-1|-|TRBJ1-1|-
TGTGCCACCAGTGATAGGGGGGGGACTGAAGCTTTCTTT
CATSDRGGTEAFF
>12|TRBV28|-|TRBJ1-1|-
TGTGCCAGCAGCCAGGACATTCCTGAAGCTTTCTTT
CASSQDIPEAFF
>15|TRBV5-1|-|TRBJ2-5|-
TGCGCCAGCAGCTTGGGAGTCGGGTACCAAGAGACCCAGTACTTC
CASSLGVGYQETQYF
>14|TRBV28|-|TRBJ1-3|-
TGTGCCAGCAGGGACAGCGCTCAGGGAAACACCATATATTTT
CASRDSAQGNTIYF
>13|TRBV5-6|-|TRBJ2-2|-
TGTGCCAGCAGCTTGGGTGTGGGCGGGGAGCTGTTTTTT
CASSLGVGGELFF
>13|TRBV3-1/TRBV3-2|TRBD2|TRBJ2-3|-
TGTGCCAGCCAGCGGGGGGGGGCAGATACGCAGTATTTT
CASQRGGADTQYF
>13|TRBV5-5|-|TRBJ1-6|few
TGTGCCAGCAGCTTGGTCGGCGATTCACCCCTCCACTTT
CASSLVGDSPLHF
>13|TRBV5-1|-|TRBJ2-4|-
TGCGCCAGCAGCTTGCCAGAGAAAGACATTCAGTACTTC
CASSLPEKDIQYF
>14|TRBV30|-|TRBJ1-2|-
TGTGCCTGGAGTTCCCCGGGACAAAACTATGGCTACACCTTC
CAWSSPGQNYGYTF
>16|TRBV27|-|TRBJ1-3|-
TGTGCCAGCAGTTTATCGGGCCCGAACTCTGGAAACACCATATATTTT
CASSLSGPNSGNTIYF
>14|TRBV15|-|TRBJ1-1|-
TGTGCCACCAGCGCCCCAACAGGGAACACTGAAGCTTTCTTT
CATSAPTGNTEAFF
>18|TRBV7-9|TRBD1|TRBJ1-1|once
TGTGCCAGCAGCCAGCAGGGAACAGGGGGCCGTGGGATCACTGAAGCTTTCTTT
CASSQQGTGGRGITEAFF
>17|TRBV4-2|TRBD2|TRBJ2-7|few
TGTGCCAGCAGCCAAGGGGGCCGTGGCGGGAGGAAAGACGAGCAGTACTTC
CASSQGGRGGRKDEQYF
>17|TRBV7-3|TRBD2|TRBJ2-1|-
TGTGCCAGCAGCCCGCGGACTAGCGGGAGTGGAGGCAATGAGCAGTTCTTC
CASSPRTSGSGGNEQFF
>14|TRBV19|-|TRBJ1-1|-
TGTGCCAGTGTTAAAACAGGGCTGAACACTGAAGCTTTCTTT
CASVKTGLNTEAFF
>16|TRBV3-1/TRBV3-2|TRBD2|TRBJ2-3|once
TGTGCCAGCAGCCAAGATGCAGCGGGGACCACAGATACGCAGTATTTT
CASSQDAAGTTDTQYF
>16|TRBV3-1/TRBV3-2|-|TRBJ2-3|-
TGTGCCAGCAGCCATGCAGCGTGGATTCGTACAGATACGCAGTATTTT
CASSHAAWIRTDTQYF
>14|TRBV25-1|TRBD1|TRBJ1-2|-
TGTGCCAGCAGTGAATGGACAGGGGGTGATGGCTACACCTTC
CASSEWTGGDGYTF
>14|TRBV19|-|TRBJ1-3|-
TGTGCCAGTAGTACCCGGTGGTCTGGAAACACCATATATTTT
CASSTRWSGNTIYF